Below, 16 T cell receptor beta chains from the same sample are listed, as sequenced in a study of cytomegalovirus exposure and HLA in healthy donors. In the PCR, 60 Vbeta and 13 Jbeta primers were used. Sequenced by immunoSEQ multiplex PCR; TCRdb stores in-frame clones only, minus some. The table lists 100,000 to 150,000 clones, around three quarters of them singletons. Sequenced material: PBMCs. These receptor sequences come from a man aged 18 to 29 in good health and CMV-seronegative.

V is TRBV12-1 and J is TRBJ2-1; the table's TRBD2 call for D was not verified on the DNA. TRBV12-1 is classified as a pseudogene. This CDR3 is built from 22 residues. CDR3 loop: CASSFAVAAVVRWEGRNNEQFF. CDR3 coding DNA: TGTGCCAGCAGCTTTGCGGTGGCCGCTGTTGTGCGATGGGAGGGAAGGAACAATGAGCAGTTCTTC.

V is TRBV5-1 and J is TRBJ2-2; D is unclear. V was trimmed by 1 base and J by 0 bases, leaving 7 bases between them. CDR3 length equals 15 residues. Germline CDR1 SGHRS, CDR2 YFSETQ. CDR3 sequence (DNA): TGCGCCAGCAGCTTGTCGACTGCGAACACCGGGGAGCTGTTTTTT. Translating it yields CASSLSTANTGELFF. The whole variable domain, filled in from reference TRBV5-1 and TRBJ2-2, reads KAGVTQTPRYLIKTRGQQVTLSCSPISGHRSVSWYQQTPGQGLQFLFEYFSETQRNKGNFPGRFSGRQFSNSRSEMNVSTLELGDSALYLCASSLSTANTGELFFGEGSRLTVL.

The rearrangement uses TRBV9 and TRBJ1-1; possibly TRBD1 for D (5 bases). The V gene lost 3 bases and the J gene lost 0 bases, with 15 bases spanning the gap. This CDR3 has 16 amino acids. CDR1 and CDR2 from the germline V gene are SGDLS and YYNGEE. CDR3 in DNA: TGTGCCAGCAGCGCTCAGGGCGCTAAGCTGAACACTGAAGCTTTCTTT. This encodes CASSAQGAKLNTEAFF.

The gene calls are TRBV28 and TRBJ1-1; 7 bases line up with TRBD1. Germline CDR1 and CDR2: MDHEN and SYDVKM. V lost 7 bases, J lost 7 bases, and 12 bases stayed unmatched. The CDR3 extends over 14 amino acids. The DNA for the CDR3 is TGTGCCAGCACTTCCGGGACAGCCGCCTGTGAAGCTTTCTTT. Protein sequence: CASTSGTAACEAFF.

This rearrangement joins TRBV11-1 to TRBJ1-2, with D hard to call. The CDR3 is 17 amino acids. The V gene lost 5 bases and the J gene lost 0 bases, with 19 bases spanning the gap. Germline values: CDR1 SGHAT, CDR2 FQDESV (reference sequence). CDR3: CASSLSRIEVPNYGYTF. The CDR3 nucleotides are TGTGCCAGCAGCCTTTCGAGGATTGAGGTTCCTAACTATGGCTACACCTTC.

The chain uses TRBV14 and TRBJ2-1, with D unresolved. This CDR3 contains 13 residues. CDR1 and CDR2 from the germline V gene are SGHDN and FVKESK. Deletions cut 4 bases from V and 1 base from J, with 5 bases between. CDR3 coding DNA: TGTGCCAGCAGCCCCTCGTCCTACAATGAGCAGTTCTTC. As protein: CASSPSSYNEQFF.

The CDR3 bases are TGTGCCAGCAGTGGCGGGACTAGCGGGAGCGGGTACGAGCAGTACGTC. Translating it yields CASSGGTSGSGYEQYV. The genes are TRBV28 and TRBJ2-7; 14 positions agree with TRBD2. This CDR3 is 16 amino acids long. The ends lost 5 bases at V and 4 bases at J; junction bases unmatched: 7. Germline CDR1 reads MDHEN; CDR2 reads SYDVKM.

CDR3: CASSLAGVNQPQHF. CDR3 bases: TGTGCCAGCAGTTTAGCAGGGGTCAATCAGCCCCAGCATTTT. The J gene is TRBJ1-5, the V gene TRBV27, with D possibly matching TRBD1 (6 bases). The germline CDR1 and CDR2 sequences are MNHEY and SMNVEV (reference sequence). This CDR3 region has 14 residues. The V end lost 2 bases, the J end lost 3 bases, and 8 bases lay between the germline ends.

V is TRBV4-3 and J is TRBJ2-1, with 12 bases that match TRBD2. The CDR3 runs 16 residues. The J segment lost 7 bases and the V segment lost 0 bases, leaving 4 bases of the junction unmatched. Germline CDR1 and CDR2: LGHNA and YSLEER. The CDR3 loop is CASSQDPLAGGNEQFF. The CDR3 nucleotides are TGCGCCAGCAGCCAAGATCCACTAGCGGGAGGTAATGAGCAGTTCTTC.

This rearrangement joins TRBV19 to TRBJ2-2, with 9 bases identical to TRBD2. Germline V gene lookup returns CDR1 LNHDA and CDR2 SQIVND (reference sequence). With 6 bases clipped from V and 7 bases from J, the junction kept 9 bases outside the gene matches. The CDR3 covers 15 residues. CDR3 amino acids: CASRKAGGSSGELFF. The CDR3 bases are TGTGCCAGTAGGAAGGCGGGAGGGTCGAGCGGGGAGCTGTTTTTT.

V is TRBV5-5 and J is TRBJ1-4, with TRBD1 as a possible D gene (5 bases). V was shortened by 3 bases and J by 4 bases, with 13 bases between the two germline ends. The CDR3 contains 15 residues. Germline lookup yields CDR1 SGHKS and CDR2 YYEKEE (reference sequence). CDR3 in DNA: TGTGCCAGCAGCTGGGGCGACAGAGATAATGAAAAACTGTTTTTT. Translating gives CASSWGDRDNEKLFF. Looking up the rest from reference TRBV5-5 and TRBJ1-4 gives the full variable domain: DAGVTQSPTHLIKTRGQQVTLRCSPISGHKSVSWYQQVLGQGPQFIFQYYEKEERGRGNFPDRFSARQFPNYSSELNVNALLLGDSALYLCASSWGDRDNEKLFFGSGTQLSVL.

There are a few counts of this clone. CDR3 sequence: CASSEVLNSPLHF. CDR3 sequence (DNA): TGTGCCAGCAGTGAAGTCCTTAATTCACCCCTCCACTTT. V is TRBV6-1 and J is TRBJ1-6; no firm D call. Germline assignment: CDR1 MNHNS and CDR2 SASEGT. The CDR3 totals 13 residues. The V gene lost 1 base and the J gene lost 6 bases, with 4 bases spanning the gap.

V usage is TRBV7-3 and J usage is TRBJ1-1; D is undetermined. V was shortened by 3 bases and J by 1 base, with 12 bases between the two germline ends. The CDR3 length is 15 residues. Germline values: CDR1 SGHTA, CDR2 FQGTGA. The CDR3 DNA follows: TGTGCCAGCAGCTTCGAGCGAATGGGGAACACTGAAGCTTTCTTT. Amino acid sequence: CASSFERMGNTEAFF.

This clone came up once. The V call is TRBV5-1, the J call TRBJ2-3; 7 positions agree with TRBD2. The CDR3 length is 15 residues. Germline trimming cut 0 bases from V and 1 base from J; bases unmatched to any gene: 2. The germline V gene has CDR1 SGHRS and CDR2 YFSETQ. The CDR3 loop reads CASSLGAGGTDTQYF. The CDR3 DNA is TGCGCCAGCAGCTTGGGTGCGGGAGGCACAGATACGCAGTATTTT.

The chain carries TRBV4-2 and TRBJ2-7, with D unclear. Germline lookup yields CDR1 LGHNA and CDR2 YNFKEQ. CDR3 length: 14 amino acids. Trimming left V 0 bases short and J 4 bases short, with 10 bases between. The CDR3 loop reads CASSQESERYEQYF. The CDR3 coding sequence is TGTGCCAGCAGCCAAGAGTCAGAGAGGTACGAGCAGTACTTC.

The CDR3 sequence is CASSVQGESGLTYEQYF. CDR3 coding DNA: TGTGCCAGCAGTGTACAGGGTGAGAGTGGGTTGACCTACGAGCAGTACTTC. The chain uses TRBV27 and TRBJ2-7; D perhaps matches TRBD1 (6 bases). Trimming took 5 bases from V and 2 from J, leaving 22 bases between them. Germline assignment: CDR1 MNHEY and CDR2 SMNVEV (reference sequence). This CDR3 spans 17 amino acids.